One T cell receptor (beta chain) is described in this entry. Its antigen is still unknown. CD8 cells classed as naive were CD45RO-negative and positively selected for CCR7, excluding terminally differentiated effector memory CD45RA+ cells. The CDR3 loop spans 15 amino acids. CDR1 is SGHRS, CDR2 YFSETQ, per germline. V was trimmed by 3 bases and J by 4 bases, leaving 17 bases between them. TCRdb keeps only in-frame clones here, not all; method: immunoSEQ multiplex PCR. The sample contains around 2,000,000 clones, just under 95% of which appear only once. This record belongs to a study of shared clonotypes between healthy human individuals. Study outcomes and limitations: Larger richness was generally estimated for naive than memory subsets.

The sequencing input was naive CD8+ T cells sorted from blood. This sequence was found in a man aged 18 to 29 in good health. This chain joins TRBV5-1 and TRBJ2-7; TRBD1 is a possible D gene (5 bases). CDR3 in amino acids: CASSWTQGLLYEQYF. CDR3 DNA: TGCGCCAGCAGCTGGACCCAGGGTCTGTTGTACGAGCAGTACTTC.